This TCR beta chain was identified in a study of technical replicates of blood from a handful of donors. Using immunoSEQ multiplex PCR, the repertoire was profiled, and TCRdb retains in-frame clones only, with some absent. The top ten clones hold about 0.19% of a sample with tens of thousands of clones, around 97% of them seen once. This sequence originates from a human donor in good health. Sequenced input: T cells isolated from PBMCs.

CDR3 DNA: TGTGCCAGCAGTGAAGCGCTTGGGGGGAATTACGAGCAGTACTTC. Its translation: CASSEALGGNYEQYF. The gene calls are TRBV2 and TRBJ2-7; TRBD2 is a possible D gene (6 bases). Germline loops: CDR1 SNHLY, CDR2 FYNNEI. This CDR3 region has 15 residues. V was trimmed by 0 bases and J by 4 bases, leaving 13 bases between them.